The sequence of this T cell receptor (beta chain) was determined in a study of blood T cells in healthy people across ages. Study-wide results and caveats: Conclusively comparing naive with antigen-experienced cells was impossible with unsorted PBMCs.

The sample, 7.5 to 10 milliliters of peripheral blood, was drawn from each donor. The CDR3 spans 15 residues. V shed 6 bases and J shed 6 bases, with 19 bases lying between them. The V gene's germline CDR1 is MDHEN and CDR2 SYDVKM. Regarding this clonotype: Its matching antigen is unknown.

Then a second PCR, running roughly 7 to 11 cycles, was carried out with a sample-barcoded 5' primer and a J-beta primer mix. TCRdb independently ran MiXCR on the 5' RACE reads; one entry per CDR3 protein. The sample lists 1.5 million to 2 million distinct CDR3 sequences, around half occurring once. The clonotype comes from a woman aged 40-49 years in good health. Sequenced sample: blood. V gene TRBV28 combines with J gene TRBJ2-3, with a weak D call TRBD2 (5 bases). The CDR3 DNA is TGTGCCAGCAGCGATCGGACTTGGTTTACCGATACGCAGTATTTT. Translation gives CASSDRTWFTDTQYF.